This TCR beta chain was identified during a study of cytomegalovirus exposure and HLA in healthy donors. Regarding the study as a whole: TCR beta chains numbering some 160 were designated cytomegalovirus-associated.

A note on this clone: Its antigen is still unknown.

Trimming pared 1 base from V and 1 base from J, leaving 4 bases between. This CDR3 contains 12 residues. The germline gives CDR1 GTSNPN, CDR2 SVGIG (reference sequence). This PCR relied on a set of 60 Vbeta primers and 13 Jbeta primers. Libraries were prepared by immunoSEQ multiplex PCR; TCRdb keeps only in-frame clonotypes and omits some of them. The sample lists about 90,000 clones, approximately 74% occurring once. The TCR originated in a man aged 25-45 years in good health and CMV-seropositive. The V gene is TRBV30, the J gene TRBJ1-1, with D unclear. The material sequenced was PBMCs. CDR3 residues: CAWSERNTEAFF. DNA for the CDR3: TGTGCCTGGAGTGAGCGGAACACTGAAGCTTTCTTT.